Below, 17 T cell receptor beta chains from the same sample are listed, as sequenced in a study of blood T cell repertoires in COVID-19. TCRdb's table, derived via immunoSEQ multiplex PCR, lists solely in-frame clones and lacks some. The sample yields roughly 170,000 clones, roughly 85% seen once. The sequenced sample was PBMCs or T cells enriched from blood (not recorded which). All receptors come from a woman aged 45-60 years who had recovered from COVID-19.

The chain has TRBV9 and TRBJ1-2; a weak D match, TRBD1 (5 bases). The CDR3 totals 14 residues. Germline CDR1 reads SGDLS; CDR2 reads YYNGEE. Trimming removed 7 bases from V and 2 bases from J, with 15 bases in between. The CDR3 DNA follows: TGTGCCAGCTGTCAGGGCAGCCTAAACTATGGCTACACCTTC. Its translation is CASCQGSLNYGYTF.

J is TRBJ2-7 and V is TRBV7-9; perhaps TRBD2 as D (5 bases). The CDR3 length is 13 residues. Germline V gene sequence: CDR1 SEHNR, CDR2 FQNEAQ (reference sequence). V gave up 1 base and J gave up 2 bases, with 6 bases separating them. The CDR3 loop is CASSLGGTYEQYV. DNA of the CDR3: TGTGCCAGCAGCTTAGGAGGGACCTACGAGCAGTACGTC.

The rearrangement links TRBV7-9 to TRBJ2-2, with D possibly being TRBD2 (6 bases). CDR1 and CDR2 (germline): SEHNR, FQNEAQ (reference sequence). This CDR3 region has 15 residues. Deletions cut 5 bases from V and 5 bases from J, with 15 bases between. The CDR3 region is CASSRSGYQTGELFF. The DNA for the CDR3 is TGTGCCAGCAGCCGTAGCGGATACCAAACCGGGGAGCTGTTTTTT.

The V gene is TRBV25-1, the J gene TRBJ1-2, with D unresolved. CDR3 length: 14 amino acids. CDR1 and CDR2 (germline): MGHDK, SYGVNS. V gave up 0 bases and J gave up 3 bases, with 8 bases separating them. CDR3 in amino acids: CASSEYGQDYGYTF. CDR3 sequence (DNA): TGTGCCAGCAGTGAATATGGGCAGGACTATGGCTACACCTTC.

This clone appeared a few times. J is TRBJ2-3 and V is TRBV7-2, with TRBD2 identical over 8 bases. Losses at the gene ends were 3 bases for V and 3 bases for J; bases not matched to a gene: 14. CDR3 length: 18 amino acids. Germline CDR1 reads SGHTA; CDR2 reads FQGNSA. CDR3: CASSFRGLVGVRTDTQYF. The CDR3 nucleotides read TGTGCCAGCAGCTTCCGGGGACTAGTGGGCGTGCGTACAGATACGCAGTATTTT.

This chain joins TRBV19 and TRBJ1-2; D call uncertain. Deletions cut 8 bases from V and 0 bases from J, with 13 bases between. Germline CDR1 is LNHDA and CDR2 is SQIVND (reference sequence). There are 14 residues in the CDR3. CDR3 residues: CASGGALSNYGYTF. The CDR3 coding sequence is TGTGCCAGTGGAGGAGCCCTTTCTAACTATGGCTACACCTTC.

The chain couples TRBV27 to TRBJ1-1, with a weak D call TRBD1 (6 bases). CDR3 length: 17 residues. Germline CDR1 MNHEY, CDR2 SMNVEV (reference sequence). With 4 bases removed from V and 4 bases from J, the gap between germline ends came to 22 bases. CDR3 DNA sequence: TGTGCCAGCAGTTCCTCTTACAGGGTTCGAGGGGCCACTGAAGCTTTCTTT. Amino acids: CASSSSYRVRGATEAFF.

This chain uses TRBV29-1 with TRBJ1-2, with TRBD1 matching 9 bases. The germline V gene has CDR1 SQVTM and CDR2 ANQGSEA. V shed 7 bases, J shed 7 bases, and the junction held 16 bases outside the gene matches. This CDR3 has 15 residues. CDR3 amino acids: CSAILQGAMRGGYTF. CDR3 DNA: TGCAGCGCTATTTTACAGGGGGCGATGCGAGGTGGCTACACCTTC. Full variable domain (outside the CDR3, taken from reference TRBV29-1 and TRBJ1-2): SAVISQKPSRDICQRGTSLTIQCQVDSQVTMMFWYRQQPGQSLTLIATANQGSEATYESGFVIDKFPISRPNLTFSTLTVSNMSPEDSSIYLCSAILQGAMRGGYTFGSGTRLTVV.

This chain links TRBV5-5 with TRBJ2-5; D gene unclear. The CDR3 runs to 13 residues. From germline, CDR1 is SGHKS and CDR2 YYEKEE (reference sequence). The V and J ends lost 2 bases and 3 bases respectively, with 8 bases between them. The CDR3 region is CASSFPLKETQYF. DNA of the CDR3: TGTGCCAGCAGCTTCCCCCTAAAAGAGACCCAGTACTTC.

The chain joins TRBV19 to TRBJ2-1; 8 positions agree with TRBD2. The CDR3 consists of 14 residues. Trimming took 7 bases from V and 2 from J; bases not matched to a gene: 4. CDR1 is LNHDA and CDR2 is SQIVND in the germline V gene (reference sequence). CDR3 nucleotides: TGTGCCAGTAACCCGACTAGCGCCTACAATGAGCAGTTCTTC. Translating it yields CASNPTSAYNEQFF.

This chain joins TRBV6-1 and TRBJ2-7, with TRBD2 as a possible D gene (6 bases). The CDR3 is made up of 15 amino acids. The V gene's germline CDR1 is MNHNS and CDR2 SASEGT. The V and J ends lost 1 base and 2 bases respectively, with 12 bases between them. The CDR3 region is CASSEGSGLTYEQYV. The CDR3 DNA follows: TGTGCCAGCAGTGAAGGTTCAGGACTAACCTACGAGCAGTACGTC.

At least ten counts were recorded for this clone. The sample contains more than one DNA sequence encoding this CDR3. The chain joins TRBV14 to TRBJ2-3, with TRBD2 matching 10 bases. The CDR3 consists of 15 residues. Germline V gene lookup returns CDR1 SGHDN and CDR2 FVKESK. With 1 base clipped from V and 4 bases from J, the junction kept 2 bases outside the gene matches. Here the CDR3 reads CASSQGAGGADTQYF. In DNA form, the CDR3 reads TGTGCCAGCAGCCAAGGAGCGGGGGGGGCAGATACGCAGTATTTT.

A word on this clone: Other DNA sequences in the same sample also yield this CDR3. The chain uses TRBV19 and TRBJ1-5; D is perhaps TRBD1 (6 bases). The CDR3 totals 15 residues. Deletions cut 5 bases from V and 4 bases from J, with 15 bases between. The V gene's germline CDR1 is LNHDA and CDR2 SQIVND (reference sequence). CDR3 sequence (DNA): TGTGCCAGTAGTCCGTGGGGGCAGGGTAATCAGCCCCAGCATTTT. This encodes CASSPWGQGNQPQHF.

V gene TRBV27 combines with J gene TRBJ1-1; no clear D gene. Germline V CDR1 and CDR2: MNHEY, SMNVEV (reference sequence). V lost 8 bases and J lost 4, with 14 bases in between. The CDR3 length is 13 residues. The CDR3 coding sequence is TGTGCCAGCTCCCTGAGGGTAAGCACTGAAGCTTTCTTT. Encoded protein: CASSLRVSTEAFF.

This clone appeared a few times. The chain is built from TRBV28 and TRBJ1-2; D perhaps matches TRBD1 (5 bases). This CDR3 has 14 amino acids. In germline, CDR1 is MDHEN, CDR2 SYDVKM. V lost 10 bases, J lost 1 base, and 16 bases lay in between. CDR3 in amino acids: CATRTRQINYGYTF. CDR3 bases: TGTGCCACCCGAACACGACAGATTAACTATGGCTACACCTTC.

The chain is built from TRBV5-1 and TRBJ1-3; TRBD1 agrees at 7 bases. CDR1 and CDR2 (germline): SGHRS, YFSETQ. The CDR3 consists of 14 residues. J gave up 6 bases and V 4 bases, and 7 bases lay outside the gene matches. Here the CDR3 reads CASSLEQGSNTIYF. CDR3 DNA: TGCGCCAGCAGCCTCGAACAGGGGTCAAACACCATATATTTT.

V is TRBV12-3 or TRBV12-4 and J is TRBJ1-1; D is uncertain. The germline V and J ends were trimmed by 5 bases and 11 bases, with 12 bases remaining between them. This CDR3 spans 11 amino acids. The CDR3 here is CASSKLGFAFF. The CDR3 coding sequence is TGTGCCAGCAGTAAACTTGGTTTTGCTTTCTTT.